This T cell receptor beta chain is drawn from a study of cytomegalovirus exposure and HLA in healthy donors. V lost 5 bases, J lost 5 bases, and 21 bases lay in between. The germline CDR1 and CDR2 sequences are MDHEN and SYDVKM. The CDR3 consists of 17 residues. Points from the study as a whole: The study labeled fewer than 200 TCR beta chains cytomegalovirus-associated. In a later analysis, TCR association rates varied by HLA locus: DRB1 most, HLA-C fewest. Fewer N-insertions (relative to the roughly 610-donor mean) were reportedly seen in an Asian-associated ancestry cluster in a later analysis.

The study ran its PCR with 60 Vbeta and 13 Jbeta primers. The table came from immunoSEQ multiplex PCR; TCRdb's copy has only in-frame clones and leaves some out. The data hold about 160,000 clones, with roughly two thirds observed a single time. On this clone itself: Its antigen is as yet unknown.

Sequenced material: PBMCs. This chain connects TRBV28 to TRBJ2-2; a weak D match, TRBD2 (5 bases). This clonotype was sampled from a woman aged 30 to 39 in good health and CMV-seronegative. The CDR3 sequence is CASSPTGWRPGTGELFF. The DNA of the CDR3 is TGTGCCAGCAGTCCAACCGGGTGGCGCCCGGGGACCGGGGAGCTGTTTTTT. Full variable domain (outside the CDR3, taken from reference TRBV28 and TRBJ2-2): DVKVTQSSRYLVKRTGEKVFLECVQDMDHENMFWYRQDPGLGLRLIYFSYDVKMKEKGDIPEGYSVSREKKERFSLILESASTNQTSMYLCASSPTGWRPGTGELFFGEGSRLTVL.